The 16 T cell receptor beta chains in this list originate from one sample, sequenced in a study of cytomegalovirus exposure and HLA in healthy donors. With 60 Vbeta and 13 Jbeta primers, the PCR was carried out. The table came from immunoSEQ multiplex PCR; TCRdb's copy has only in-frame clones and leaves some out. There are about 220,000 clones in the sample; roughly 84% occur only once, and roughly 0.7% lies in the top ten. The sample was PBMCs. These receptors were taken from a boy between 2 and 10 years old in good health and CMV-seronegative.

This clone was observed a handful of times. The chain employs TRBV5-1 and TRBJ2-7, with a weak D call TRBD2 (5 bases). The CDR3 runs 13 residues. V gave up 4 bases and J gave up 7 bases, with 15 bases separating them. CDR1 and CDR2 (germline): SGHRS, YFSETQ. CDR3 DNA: TGCGCCAGCAGCCCACACCCGGGGTATGAGCAGTACTTC. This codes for CASSPHPGYEQYF.

Here the CDR3 reads CATEQGRGTDTQYF. For the CDR3, the DNA is TGTGCCACCGAACAGGGTAGGGGCACAGATACGCAGTATTTT. This chain connects TRBV19 to TRBJ2-3; D might be TRBD1 (6 bases). Germline CDR1 and CDR2: LNHDA and SQIVND (reference sequence). Trimming pared 10 bases from V and 1 base from J, leaving 15 bases between. CDR3 length: 14 residues.

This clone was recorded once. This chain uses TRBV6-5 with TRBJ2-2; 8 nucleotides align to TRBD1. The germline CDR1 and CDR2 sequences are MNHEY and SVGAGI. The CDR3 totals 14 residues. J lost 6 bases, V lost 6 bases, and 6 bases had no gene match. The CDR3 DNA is TGTGCCAGCAGCCAAGGACAGGGTCCCGGGGAGCTGTTTTTT. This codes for CASSQGQGPGELFF.

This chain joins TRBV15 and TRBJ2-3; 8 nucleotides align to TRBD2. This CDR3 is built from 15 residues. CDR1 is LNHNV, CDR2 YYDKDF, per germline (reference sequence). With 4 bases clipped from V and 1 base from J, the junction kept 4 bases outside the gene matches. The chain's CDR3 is CATSKGLARTDTQYF. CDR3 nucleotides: TGTGCCACCAGCAAAGGACTAGCCCGCACAGATACGCAGTATTTT.

In DNA form, the CDR3 reads TGTGCCTCCAATAGCAGGGGTAGCACAGATACGCAGTATTTT. It is translated as CASNSRGSTDTQYF. The chain carries TRBV30 and TRBJ2-3; D may be TRBD1 (6 bases). The CDR3 contains 14 residues. Germline V gene sequence: CDR1 GTSNPN, CDR2 SVGIG (reference sequence). V lost 7 bases, J lost 0 bases, and 14 bases lay in between.

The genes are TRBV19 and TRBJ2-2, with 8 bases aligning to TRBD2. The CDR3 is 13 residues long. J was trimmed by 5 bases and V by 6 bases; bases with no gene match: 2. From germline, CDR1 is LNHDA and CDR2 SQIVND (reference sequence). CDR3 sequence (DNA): TGTGCCAGTAGCCTAGCGGGTACCGGGGAGCTGTTTTTT. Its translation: CASSLAGTGELFF.

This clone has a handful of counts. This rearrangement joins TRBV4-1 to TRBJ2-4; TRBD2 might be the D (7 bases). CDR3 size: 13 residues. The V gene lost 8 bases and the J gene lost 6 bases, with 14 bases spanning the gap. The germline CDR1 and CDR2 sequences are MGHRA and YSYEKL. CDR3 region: CASRGASGNIQYF. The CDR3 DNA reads TGCGCCAGCCGGGGGGCTTCGGGAAACATTCAGTACTTC.

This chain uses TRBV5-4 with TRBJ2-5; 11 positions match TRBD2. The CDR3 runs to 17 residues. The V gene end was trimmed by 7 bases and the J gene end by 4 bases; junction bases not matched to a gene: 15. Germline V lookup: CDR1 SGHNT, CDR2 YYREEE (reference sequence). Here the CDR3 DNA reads TGTGCCAGCTCGGGGACTAGCGGCCAAGCGGGGCGAGAGACCCAGTACTTC. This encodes CASSGTSGQAGRETQYF.

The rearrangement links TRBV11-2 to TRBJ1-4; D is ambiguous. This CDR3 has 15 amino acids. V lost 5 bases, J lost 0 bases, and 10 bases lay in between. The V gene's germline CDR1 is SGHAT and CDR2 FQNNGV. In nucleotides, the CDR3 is TGTGCCAGCAGCGTCCACTATGCAACTAATGAAAAACTGTTTTTT. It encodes CASSVHYATNEKLFF.

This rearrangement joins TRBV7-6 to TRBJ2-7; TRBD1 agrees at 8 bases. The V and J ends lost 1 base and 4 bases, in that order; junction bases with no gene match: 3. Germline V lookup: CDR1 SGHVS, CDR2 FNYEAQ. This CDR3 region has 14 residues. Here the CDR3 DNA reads TGTGCCAGCAGCTTAGAAACAGGGGGGTACGAGCAGTACTTC. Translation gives CASSLETGGYEQYF.

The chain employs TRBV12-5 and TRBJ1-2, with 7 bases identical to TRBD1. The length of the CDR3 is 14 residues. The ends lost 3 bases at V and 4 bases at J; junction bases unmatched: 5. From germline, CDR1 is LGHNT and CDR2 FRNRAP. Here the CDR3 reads CASGLEGAGYGYTF. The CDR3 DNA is TGTGCTAGTGGTTTAGAGGGGGCGGGCTATGGCTACACCTTC.

Written as DNA, the CDR3 is TGCGCCAGCAGTGAGTCACGGTGGGGACAGGGGGTGCGCTACACCTTC. Translating gives CASSESRWGQGVRYTF. The rearrangement joins TRBV10-1 to TRBJ1-2; 11 bases are shared with TRBD1. Germline values: CDR1 WNHNN, CDR2 SYGVQD (reference sequence). The ends lost 0 bases at V and 9 bases at J; junction bases unmatched: 9. CDR3 length: 16 residues.

CDR3 region: CASGLGISGTDTQYF. Here the CDR3 DNA reads TGTGCTAGTGGTTTGGGCATCAGCGGCACAGATACGCAGTATTTT. V gene TRBV12-5 combines with J gene TRBJ2-3; the D is unclear. This CDR3 is 15 amino acids long. Trimming removed 1 base at V and 1 base at J, with 9 bases between. The germline gives CDR1 LGHNT, CDR2 FRNRAP.

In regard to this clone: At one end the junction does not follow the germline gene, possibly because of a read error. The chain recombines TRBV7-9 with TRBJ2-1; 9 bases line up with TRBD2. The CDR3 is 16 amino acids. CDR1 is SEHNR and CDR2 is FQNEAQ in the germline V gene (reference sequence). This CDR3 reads CSSSPRSIAGAKRQFF. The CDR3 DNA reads TGTTCCAGCAGCCCTCGATCCATAGCGGGGGCCAAGAGGCAGTTCTTC.

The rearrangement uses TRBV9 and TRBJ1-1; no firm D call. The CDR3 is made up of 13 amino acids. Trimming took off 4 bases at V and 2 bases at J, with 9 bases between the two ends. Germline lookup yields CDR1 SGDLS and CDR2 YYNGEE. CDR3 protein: CASSPDINTEAFF. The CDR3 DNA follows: TGTGCCAGCAGCCCCGACATAAACACTGAAGCTTTCTTT.

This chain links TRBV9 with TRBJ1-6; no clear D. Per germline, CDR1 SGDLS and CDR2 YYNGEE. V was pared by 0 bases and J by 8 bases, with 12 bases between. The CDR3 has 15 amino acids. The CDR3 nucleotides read TGTGCCAGCAGCGTAGGGACGGAGGAGGATTCACCCCTCCACTTT. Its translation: CASSVGTEEDSPLHF.